The source of this T cell receptor (beta chain) is a study of T cell responses to AZD1222 COVID-19 vaccine. CDR1 is SGHRS and CDR2 is YFSETQ in the germline V gene. The V end was cut by 2 bases, the J end by 4 bases, with 12 bases between. The CDR3 is 14 amino acids. The data were produced by immunoSEQ multiplex PCR, yet TCRdb's version contains in-frame clones alone and is incomplete. The sample contains more than 140,000 clones, about 91% of which appear only once. The rearrangement joins TRBV5-1 to TRBJ1-1, with D perhaps matching TRBD1 (6 bases). The source is an adult in good health. The sample here was peripheral blood, taken on day 0 of AZD1222 vaccination. CDR3 nucleotide sequence: TGCGCCAGCAGCTTCGGGGGGGCAAGCACTGAAGCTTTCTTT. Amino acid sequence: CASSFGGASTEAFF.